This T cell receptor beta chain was profiled in a study of brain T cells in children with intractable seizures. The time point here: blood from clinic visit 5 months post-surgery; TSC patient then seizure free. Pre-surgery treatment included at least one anti-epileptic drug. Study-level results: HCMV serostatus was not known, and viral specificity came from CDR3 similarity only.

The CDR3 totals 13 residues. Between the trimmed V and J ends, which lost 4 bases and 5 bases, there was a span of 8 bases. Comments on this clone: Its cognate antigen is unknown.

Here immunoSEQ multiplex PCR was the method, and the copy in TCRdb shows in-frame clones only, minus some. The sample holds 300,000 to 400,000 clones, nearly 95% seen once. V usage is TRBV12-3 or TRBV12-4 and J usage is TRBJ2-2, with D possibly matching TRBD2 (5 bases). The sample was peripheral blood, taken roughly 5 months after surgery. The receptor was derived from a boy under two years old with tuberous sclerosis and intractable seizures. DNA for the CDR3: TGTGCCAGCAGTTCAGAGGGAACCGGGGAGCTGTTTTTT. Its translation: CASSSEGTGELFF.